The source of this T cell receptor (beta chain) is a study of blood T cell repertoires in COVID-19. Turning to the study itself: Italy, Spain and the United States were the sources of the convalescent and acute COVID-19 samples. Nucleic acid was either cDNA or gDNA, and it came from T cells, B-cell-depleted T cells, or PBMCs.

Self-reported history from a screening survey and questionnaire set each donor's cohort. Trimming took off 5 bases at V and 15 bases at J, with 20 bases between the two ends. Looked up from germline, CDR1 is MNHEY and CDR2 is SMNVEV (reference sequence). The CDR3 totals 14 residues. Original data processing: Amplification of reference gene primers was used by the study to estimate nucleated cell counts. Sequencing used immunoSEQ multiplex PCR; TCRdb keeps in-frame clones, though not all of them. V and J calls and clone size follow that table, whereas D and trimming were derived from the DNA. This sample carries around 140,000 clones, about 80% of them seen once, and the ten largest clones take approximately 2.4%.

The rearrangement uses TRBV27 and TRBJ1-6, with D possibly TRBD1 on 6 matching bases. The material sequenced was PBMCs or T cells enriched from blood (not recorded which). The receptor comes from a man aged 40-49 years with acute COVID-19. The CDR3 loop reads CASSPRTATLLLHF. Written as DNA, the CDR3 is TGTGCCAGCAGTCCACGGACAGCCACCCTCCTCCTCCACTTT.